This T cell receptor beta chain was sequenced during a study of early T cells in non-severe SARS-CoV-2 infection. The wider study: It was bulk RNA from unsorted whole blood that was sequenced, and the chains were unpaired. Study outcomes and limitations: VDJdb matching skewed toward anti-spike CD8 responses, missing private and CD4 specificities.

This clonotype was counted only a few times. What it binds is not known. Researchers attached unique molecular identifiers to individual cDNA molecules. TCRdb reprocessed the 5' RACE reads via MiXCR and lists one record per CDR3 protein. The table includes about 61,000 distinct CDR3 sequences, 9.5% to 14% detected once. V lost 2 bases and J 2 bases, leaving 7 bases between the germline ends. CDR3 size: 12 residues. CDR1 and CDR2 from the germline V gene are DFQATT and SNEGSKA (reference sequence). The TCR was taken from an adult who was a healthcare worker with PCR-confirmed SARS-CoV-2 infection or an uninfected control (not recorded which). The rearrangement links TRBV20-1 to TRBJ2-7, with D hard to call. Sequences were obtained from whole blood. This CDR3 reads CSARSSAYEQYF. The DNA of the CDR3 is TGCAGTGCTAGAAGTAGTGCCTACGAGCAGTACTTC.